The present T cell receptor beta chain was sequenced within a study of early stage breast cancer tumors. Germline assignment: CDR1 SGHRS and CDR2 YFSETQ. The CDR3 runs to 17 residues. V was pared by 3 bases and J by 4 bases, with 5 bases of the junction left unmatched. Sequenced by immunoSEQ multiplex PCR; TCRdb stores in-frame clones only, minus some. The sample gives about 41,000 clones, about two thirds of which show up once; roughly 7.9% is in the top ten. Sequencing was performed on blood. J is TRBJ2-2 and V is TRBV5-1; 14 nucleotides align to TRBD2. The TCR was taken from a person aged 50 to 59 with breast cancer. CDR3 region: CASSSTSGGASTGELFF. For the CDR3, the DNA is TGCGCCAGCAGCTCGACTAGCGGGGGGGCCTCCACCGGGGAGCTGTTTTTT. The variable domain in full, with the rest retrieved from reference TRBV5-1 and TRBJ2-2, is KAGVTQTPRYLIKTRGQQVTLSCSPISGHRSVSWYQQTPGQGLQFLFEYFSETQRNKGNFPGRFSGRQFSNSRSEMNVSTLELGDSALYLCASSSTSGGASTGELFFGEGSRLTVL.